Listed here are 6 T cell receptor beta chains from one sample, sequenced in a study of T cells in localized non-small cell lung cancer. The method was immunoSEQ multiplex PCR; TCRdb's version includes in-frame clones alone and lacks a portion of them. The sample lists more than 20,000 clones, more than 75% seen once, with about 12% in the top ten. This specimen was PBMCs, taken before any cancer treatment. These receptors all stem from a man between 40 and 70 years old with stage II squamous cell lung carcinoma.

V is TRBV7-2 and J is TRBJ2-7; D is uncertain. Germline CDR1 reads SGHTA; CDR2 reads FQGNSA. The CDR3 is 16 residues long. Trimming stripped 1 base from V and 0 bases from J, with 13 bases between. The CDR3 here is CASSLDHTSTSYEQYF. CDR3 DNA sequence: TGTGCCAGCAGCTTAGATCACACCTCGACCTCCTACGAGCAGTACTTC.

This clone was counted a single time. This rearrangement joins TRBV19 to TRBJ1-3; D remains ambiguous. The CDR3 is 14 amino acids. V lost 3 bases and J lost 0, with 6 bases in between. CDR1 and CDR2 from the germline V gene are LNHDA and SQIVND (reference sequence). The CDR3 sequence is CASSIPISGNTIYF. Here the CDR3 DNA reads TGTGCCAGTAGTATCCCCATCTCTGGAAACACCATATATTTT.

This chain joins TRBV29-1 and TRBJ1-1; unclear D gene. V lost 7 bases, J lost 5 bases, and 20 bases lay in between. This CDR3 has 14 residues. The V gene's germline CDR1 is SQVTM and CDR2 ANQGSEA. The CDR3: CSANGLYKGTEAFF. The DNA of the CDR3 is TGCAGCGCCAACGGGTTGTATAAAGGTACTGAAGCTTTCTTT.

In its sample, this clone was seen once. V gene TRBV5-4 combines with J gene TRBJ2-1; TRBD2 agrees at 7 bases. After removal of 4 bases from V and 7 bases from J, the junction contained 11 bases not matched to a gene. This CDR3 is 15 amino acids long. Germline-derived CDR1 and CDR2 are SGHNT and YYREEE (reference sequence). DNA for the CDR3: TGTGCCAGCAGCCCGCCGGGACTAAGGGGAAATGAGCAGTTCTTC. Protein: CASSPPGLRGNEQFF.

The V gene is TRBV10-3, the J gene TRBJ1-4, with D uncertain. This CDR3 has 13 amino acids. V dropped 7 bases and J dropped 7 bases, with 13 bases sitting between them. Germline CDR1 reads ENHRY; CDR2 reads SYGVKD. The CDR3 DNA sequence: TGTGCCATCACTGCACTTCAAGGTGAAAAACTGTTTTTT. Its translation: CAITALQGEKLFF.

This CDR3 reads CASSSWTGRDEQFF. DNA of the CDR3: TGTGCCAGCAGCTCATGGACAGGTCGCGATGAGCAGTTCTTC. The gene calls are TRBV2 and TRBJ2-1; 7 positions match TRBD1. The CDR3 extends over 14 amino acids. V shed 6 bases and J 8 bases; nucleotides not matched to a gene: 10. Germline V CDR1 and CDR2: SNHLY, FYNNEI.